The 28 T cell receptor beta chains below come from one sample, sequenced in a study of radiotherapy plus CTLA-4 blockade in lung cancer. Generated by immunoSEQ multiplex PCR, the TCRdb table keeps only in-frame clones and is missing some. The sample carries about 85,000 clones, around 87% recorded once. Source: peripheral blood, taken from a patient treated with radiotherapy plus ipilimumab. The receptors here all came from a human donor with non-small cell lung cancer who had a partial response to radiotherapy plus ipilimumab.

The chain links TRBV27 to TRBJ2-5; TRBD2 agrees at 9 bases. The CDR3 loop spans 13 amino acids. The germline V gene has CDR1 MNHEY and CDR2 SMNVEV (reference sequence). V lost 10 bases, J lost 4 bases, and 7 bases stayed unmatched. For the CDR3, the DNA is TGTGCCACCGCTAGCGGGAAATTAGAGACCCAGTACTTC. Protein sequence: CATASGKLETQYF.

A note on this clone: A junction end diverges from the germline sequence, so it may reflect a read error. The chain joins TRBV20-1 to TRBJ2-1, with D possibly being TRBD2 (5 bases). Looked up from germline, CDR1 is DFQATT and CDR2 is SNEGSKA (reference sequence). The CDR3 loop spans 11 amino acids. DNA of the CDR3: TGCAGTGCGAGAGGGAATGAGCGGCAGTTCTTC. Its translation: CSARGNERQFF.

This chain's CDR3 is CASSGSSGRASTQYF. In nucleotides, the CDR3 is TGTGCCAGCAGCGGGTCAAGCGGGAGGGCCTCTACGCAGTATTTT. This rearrangement joins TRBV2 to TRBJ2-3; the match to TRBD2 covers 10 bases. With V trimmed by 6 bases and J by 8 bases, 11 bases remained unmatched. This CDR3 is built from 15 residues. Per the germline V gene, CDR1 is SNHLY and CDR2 is FYNNEI.

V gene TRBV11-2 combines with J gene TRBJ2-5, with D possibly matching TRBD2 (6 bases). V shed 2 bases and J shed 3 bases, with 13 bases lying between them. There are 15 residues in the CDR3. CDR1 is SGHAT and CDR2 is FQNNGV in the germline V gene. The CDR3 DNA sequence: TGTGCCAGCAGCTTAACGGATAGCGGCAAAGAGACCCAGTACTTC. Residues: CASSLTDSGKETQYF.

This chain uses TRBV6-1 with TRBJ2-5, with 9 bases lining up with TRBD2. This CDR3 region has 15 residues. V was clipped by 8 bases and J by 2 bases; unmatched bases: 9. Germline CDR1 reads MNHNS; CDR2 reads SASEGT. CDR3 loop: CASGGLALRQETQYF. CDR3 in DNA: TGTGCCAGCGGGGGACTAGCCCTCAGACAAGAGACCCAGTACTTC.

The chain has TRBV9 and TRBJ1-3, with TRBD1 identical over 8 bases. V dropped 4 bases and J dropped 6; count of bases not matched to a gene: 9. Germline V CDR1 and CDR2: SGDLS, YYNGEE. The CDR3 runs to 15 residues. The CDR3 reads CASSLDRGPVNTIYF. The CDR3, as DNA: TGTGCCAGCAGCCTAGACAGGGGCCCCGTAAACACCATATATTTT.

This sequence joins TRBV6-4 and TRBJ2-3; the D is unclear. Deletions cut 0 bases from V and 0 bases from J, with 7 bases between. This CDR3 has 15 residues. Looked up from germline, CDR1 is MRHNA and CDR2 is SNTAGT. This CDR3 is CASSDSHSSTDTQYF. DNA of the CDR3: TGTGCCAGCAGTGACTCCCACAGTAGCACAGATACGCAGTATTTT.

CDR3 sequence (DNA): TGTGCCTGGGCTCGACAGGAGAACACTGAAGCTTTCTTT. It specifies CAWARQENTEAFF. This chain uses TRBV30 with TRBJ1-1; perhaps TRBD1 as D (6 bases). The CDR3 is made up of 13 amino acids. V shed 5 bases and J shed 1 base, with 11 bases lying between them. CDR1 and CDR2 from the germline V gene are GTSNPN and SVGIG (reference sequence).

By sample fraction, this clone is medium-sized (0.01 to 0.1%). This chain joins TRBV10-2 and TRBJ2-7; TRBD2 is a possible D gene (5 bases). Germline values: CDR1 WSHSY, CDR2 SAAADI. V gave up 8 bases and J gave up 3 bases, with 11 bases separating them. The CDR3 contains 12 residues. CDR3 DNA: TGCGCCAGCTCCAGCGGAGACTACGAGCAGTACTTC. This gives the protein CASSSGDYEQYF.

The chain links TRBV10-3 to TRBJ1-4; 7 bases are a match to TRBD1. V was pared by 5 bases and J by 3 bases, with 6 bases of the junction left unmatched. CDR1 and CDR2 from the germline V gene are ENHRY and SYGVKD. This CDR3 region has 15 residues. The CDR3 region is CAISPSTGPNEKLFF. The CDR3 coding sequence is TGTGCCATCAGTCCCTCGACAGGGCCTAATGAAAAACTGTTTTTT.

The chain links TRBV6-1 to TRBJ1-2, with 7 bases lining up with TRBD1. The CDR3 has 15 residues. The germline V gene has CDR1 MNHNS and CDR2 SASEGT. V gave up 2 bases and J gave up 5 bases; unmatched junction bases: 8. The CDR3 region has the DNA TGTGCCAGCAGTGAACCTACCGGGACAGTTTATGGCTACACCTTC. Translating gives CASSEPTGTVYGYTF.

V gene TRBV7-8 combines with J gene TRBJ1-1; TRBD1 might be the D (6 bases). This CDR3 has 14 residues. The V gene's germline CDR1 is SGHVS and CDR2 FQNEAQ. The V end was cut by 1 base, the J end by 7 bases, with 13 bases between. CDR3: CASSLGEGGDEAFF. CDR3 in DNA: TGTGCCAGCAGCTTAGGCGAAGGGGGGGATGAAGCTTTCTTT.

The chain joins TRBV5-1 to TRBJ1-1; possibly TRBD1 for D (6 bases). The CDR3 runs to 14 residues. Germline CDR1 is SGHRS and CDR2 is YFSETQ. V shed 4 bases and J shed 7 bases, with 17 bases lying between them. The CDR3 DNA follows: TGCGCCAGCAGCCCGGGGAGCGGGGGCCGTGAAGCTTTCTTT. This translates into CASSPGSGGREAFF.

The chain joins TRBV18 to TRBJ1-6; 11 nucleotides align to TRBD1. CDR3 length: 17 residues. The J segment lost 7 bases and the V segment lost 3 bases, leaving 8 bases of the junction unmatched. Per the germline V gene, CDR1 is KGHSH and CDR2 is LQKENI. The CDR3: CASSPPGTGGVNSPLHF. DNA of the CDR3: TGTGCCAGCTCACCCCCAGGGACAGGGGGAGTGAATTCACCCCTCCACTTT.

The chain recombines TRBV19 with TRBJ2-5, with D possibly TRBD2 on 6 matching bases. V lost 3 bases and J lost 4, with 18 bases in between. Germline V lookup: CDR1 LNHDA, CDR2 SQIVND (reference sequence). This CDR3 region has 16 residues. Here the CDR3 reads CASSMRTNRLLETQYF. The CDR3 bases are TGTGCCAGTAGTATGAGGACTAATCGGCTATTAGAGACCCAGTACTTC.

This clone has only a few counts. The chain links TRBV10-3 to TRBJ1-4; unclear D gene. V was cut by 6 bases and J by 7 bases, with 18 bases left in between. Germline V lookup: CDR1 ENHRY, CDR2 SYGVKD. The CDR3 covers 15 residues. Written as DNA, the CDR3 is TGTGCCATCAGCAATTCGGATAGAGGAGTTGAAAAACTGTTTTTT. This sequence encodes CAISNSDRGVEKLFF.

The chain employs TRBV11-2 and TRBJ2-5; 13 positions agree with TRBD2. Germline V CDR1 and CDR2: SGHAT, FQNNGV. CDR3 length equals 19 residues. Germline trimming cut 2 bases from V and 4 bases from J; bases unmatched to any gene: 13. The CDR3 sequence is CASSLQGWTSGRSSETQYF. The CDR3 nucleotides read TGTGCCAGCAGCTTACAGGGTTGGACTAGCGGGAGAAGCTCAGAGACCCAGTACTTC.

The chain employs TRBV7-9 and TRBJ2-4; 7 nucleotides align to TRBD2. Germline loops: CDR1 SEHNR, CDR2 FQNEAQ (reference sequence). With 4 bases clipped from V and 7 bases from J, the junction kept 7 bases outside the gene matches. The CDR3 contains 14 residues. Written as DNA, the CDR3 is TGTGCCAGCAGCTCTAGCGGAGGGCCCAACATTCAGTACTTC. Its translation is CASSSSGGPNIQYF.

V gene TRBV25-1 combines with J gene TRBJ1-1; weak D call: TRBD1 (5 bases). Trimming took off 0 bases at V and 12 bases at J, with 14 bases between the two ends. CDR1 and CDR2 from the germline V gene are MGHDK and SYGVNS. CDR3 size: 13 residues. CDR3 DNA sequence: TGTGCCAGCAGTGAATATCAGGGTACGAGATCTTTCTTT. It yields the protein CASSEYQGTRSFF.

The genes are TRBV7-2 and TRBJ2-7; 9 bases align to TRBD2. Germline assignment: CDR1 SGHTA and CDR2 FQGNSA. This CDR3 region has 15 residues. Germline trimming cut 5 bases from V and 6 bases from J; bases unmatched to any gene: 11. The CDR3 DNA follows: TGTGCCAGCAGCCGGGGATATAGCGGGAGACCCGAGCAGTACTTC. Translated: CASSRGYSGRPEQYF.

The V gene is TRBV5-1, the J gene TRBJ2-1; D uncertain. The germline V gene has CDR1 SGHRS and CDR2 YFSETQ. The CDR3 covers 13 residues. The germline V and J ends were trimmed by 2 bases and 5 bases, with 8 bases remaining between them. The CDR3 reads CASSFTVHNEQFF. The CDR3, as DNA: TGCGCCAGCAGCTTTACAGTTCACAATGAGCAGTTCTTC. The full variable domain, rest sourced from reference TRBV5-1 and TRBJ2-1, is KAGVTQTPRYLIKTRGQQVTLSCSPISGHRSVSWYQQTPGQGLQFLFEYFSETQRNKGNFPGRFSGRQFSNSRSEMNVSTLELGDSALYLCASSFTVHNEQFFGPGTRLTVL.

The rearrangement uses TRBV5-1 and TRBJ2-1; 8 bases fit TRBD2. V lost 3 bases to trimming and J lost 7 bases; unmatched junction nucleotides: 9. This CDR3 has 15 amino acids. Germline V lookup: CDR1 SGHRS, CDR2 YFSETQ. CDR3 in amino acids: CASSYTSGGNNEQFF. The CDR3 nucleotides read TGCGCCAGCAGCTATACTAGCGGCGGGAATAATGAGCAGTTCTTC.

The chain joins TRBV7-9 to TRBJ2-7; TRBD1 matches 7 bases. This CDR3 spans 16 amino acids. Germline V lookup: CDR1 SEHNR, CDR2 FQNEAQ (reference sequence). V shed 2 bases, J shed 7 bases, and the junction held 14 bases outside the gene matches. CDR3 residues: CASSLRGRDRPREQYF. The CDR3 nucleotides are TGTGCCAGCAGCTTAAGAGGTCGGGACAGACCTAGAGAGCAGTACTTC.

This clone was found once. CDR3 amino acids: CASSPTSGVRSEQFF. Written as DNA, the CDR3 is TGTGCCAGCTCGCCAACTAGCGGAGTGCGGTCGGAGCAGTTCTTC. V usage is TRBV18 and J usage is TRBJ2-1, with 8 bases identical to TRBD2. Unmatched junction bases numbered 14, after V lost 6 bases and J lost 10 bases. CDR1 KGHSH and CDR2 LQKENI come from the germline V gene. CDR3 size: 15 residues.

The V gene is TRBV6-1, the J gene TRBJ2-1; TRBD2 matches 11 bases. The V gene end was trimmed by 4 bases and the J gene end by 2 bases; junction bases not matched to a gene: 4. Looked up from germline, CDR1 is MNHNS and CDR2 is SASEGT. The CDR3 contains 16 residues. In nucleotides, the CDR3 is TGTGCCAGCAGTGTATTGACTAGCGGGGCCTACAATGAGCAGTTCTTC. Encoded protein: CASSVLTSGAYNEQFF.

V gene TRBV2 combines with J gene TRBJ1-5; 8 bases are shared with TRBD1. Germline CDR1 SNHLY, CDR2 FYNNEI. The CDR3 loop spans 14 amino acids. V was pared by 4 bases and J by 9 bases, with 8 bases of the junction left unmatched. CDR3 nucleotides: TGTGCCAGCAGTGGGGCAGGGGGCTCACCGCCCCAGCATTTT. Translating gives CASSGAGGSPPQHF.

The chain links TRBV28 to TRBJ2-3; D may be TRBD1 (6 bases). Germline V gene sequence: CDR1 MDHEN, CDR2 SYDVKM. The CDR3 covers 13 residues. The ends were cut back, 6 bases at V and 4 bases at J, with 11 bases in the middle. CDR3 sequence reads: CASRPQGSDTQYF. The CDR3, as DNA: TGTGCCAGCAGGCCCCAGGGGTCAGATACGCAGTATTTT.

The CDR3 spells CASSTRGGDGNTIYF. The CDR3 DNA reads TGTGCCAGCAGCACCCGAGGGGGGGATGGGAACACCATATATTTT. The gene calls are TRBV9 and TRBJ1-3, with D possibly TRBD1 on 6 matching bases. CDR3 length: 15 residues. V lost 4 bases, J lost 7 bases, and 18 bases lay in between. Germline CDR1 is SGDLS and CDR2 is YYNGEE. Full variable domain (outside the CDR3, taken from reference TRBV9 and TRBJ1-3): DSGVTQTPKHLITATGQRVTLRCSPRSGDLSVYWYQQSLDQGLQFLIQYYNGEERAKGNILERFSAQQFPDLHSELNLSSLELGDSALYFCASSTRGGDGNTIYFGEGSWLTVV.